This T cell receptor beta chain was profiled in a study of shared clonotypes between healthy human individuals. Across the study: CD8 memory received one plate per donor, CD8 naive two, CD4 memory three and CD4 naive three. General study points: Unshared clonotypes carried lower generation probabilities than those common to all four donors.

This CDR3 spans 16 amino acids. Looked up from germline, CDR1 is LNHDA and CDR2 is SQIVND (reference sequence). The junction had 7 bases not matched to a gene; V was cut back by 8 bases and J by 2 bases. Regarding this clone: Antigen specificity is unknown.

It was at deep level that the assay was run. Profiling relied on immunoSEQ multiplex PCR, and the TCRdb table lists in-frame clones only, not all of them. There are about 2.5 million clones in the sample; 80% to 95% occur only once, and roughly 0.34% lies in the top ten. The chain combines TRBV19 with TRBJ2-6; 9 bases match TRBD1. Specimen: naive CD4+ T cells from PBMCs. The subset denotes: CD45RA+ positively selected. The receptor comes from a man younger than 35 in good health. Some clones in this sample may be carry-over from other donors' samples. The DNA of the CDR3 is TGTGCCAGTGCGGGACAGGGAATAACTGGGGCCAACGTCCTGACTTTC. This encodes CASAGQGITGANVLTF.